This T cell receptor (beta chain) was obtained from a study of cytomegalovirus exposure and HLA in healthy donors. V lost 4 bases, J lost 8 bases, and 14 bases lay in between. The CDR3 length is 12 residues. CDR1 and CDR2 from the germline V gene are SQVTM and ANQGSEA. Using immunoSEQ multiplex PCR, the repertoire was profiled, and TCRdb retains in-frame clones only, with some absent. This repertoire shows around 130,000 clones, under 90% found once; its top ten account for roughly 2%. Findings of the study overall: Among the CMV-associated chains, a few were confirmed in vitro as specific for CMV antigens.

Points on this clone: Antigen: not known.

The sequencing sample was made of PBMCs. The genes are TRBV29-1 and TRBJ2-5; possibly TRBD1 for D (7 bases). This sequence was found in a woman between 25 and 40 years old in good health and CMV-seronegative. CDR3 DNA sequence: TGCAGCGTTGGCAGGGGGGTCGCCACCCAGTACTTC. It is translated as CSVGRGVATQYF.